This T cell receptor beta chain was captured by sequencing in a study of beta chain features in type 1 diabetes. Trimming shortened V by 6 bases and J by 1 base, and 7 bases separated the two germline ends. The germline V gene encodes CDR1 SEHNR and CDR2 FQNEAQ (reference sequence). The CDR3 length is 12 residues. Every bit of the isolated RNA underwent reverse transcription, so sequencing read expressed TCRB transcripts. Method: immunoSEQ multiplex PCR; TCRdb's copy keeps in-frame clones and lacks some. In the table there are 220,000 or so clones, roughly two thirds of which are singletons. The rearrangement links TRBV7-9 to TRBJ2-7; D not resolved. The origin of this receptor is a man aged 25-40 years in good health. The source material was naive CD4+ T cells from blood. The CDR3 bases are TGTGCCAGCAGTGACCCTTCCTACGAGCAGTACTTC. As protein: CASSDPSYEQYF.